This T cell receptor (beta chain) was identified in a study of blood T cell repertoires in COVID-19. Sequencing used immunoSEQ multiplex PCR; TCRdb keeps in-frame clones, though not all of them. The data show 200,000 to 300,000 clones, approximately 90% seen once. Germline V gene sequence: CDR1 SEHNR, CDR2 FQNEAQ (reference sequence). The CDR3 length is 15 residues. V shed 5 bases, J shed 0 bases, and the junction held 5 bases outside the gene matches. This chain uses TRBV7-9 with TRBJ1-1, with 8 bases that match TRBD1. The TCR sequence derives from a woman younger than 45 who had recovered from COVID-19. Sequencing was done on a sample of PBMCs or T cells enriched from blood (not recorded which). DNA of the CDR3: TGTGCCAGCAGCGCCAGGGGACAGGTGAACACTGAAGCTTTCTTT. This codes for CASSARGQVNTEAFF.